This entry features one T cell receptor (beta chain) sequence. The data originate from a study of blood T cell repertoires in COVID-19. Original handling: How many nucleated cells were present was estimated from reference gene primer amplification. The assay was immunoSEQ multiplex PCR, and TCRdb's table has in-frame clones only and misses some. V, J and clone size derive from that table, while D and trimming were established from the DNA sequence. The data contain 300,000 to 450,000 clones, 85% of them singletons. The ends were cut back, 4 bases at V and 10 bases at J, with 14 bases in the middle. The germline V gene has CDR1 ENHRY and CDR2 SYGVKD. There are 14 residues in the CDR3.

Sequenced input: peripheral blood. This receptor was obtained from a woman between 18 and 30 years old with acute or convalescent COVID-19. The J gene is TRBJ1-6, the V gene TRBV10-3; D perhaps matches TRBD1 (5 bases). The CDR3: CAISADPRGSPLHF. The CDR3 DNA reads TGTGCCATCAGTGCAGACCCACGGGGGTCACCCCTCCACTTT.